This passage covers 9 T cell receptor beta chains from one sample sequenced in a study of blood T cell repertoires in COVID-19. Only in-frame clones appear in the TCRdb table, and some are missing; sequencing was by immunoSEQ multiplex PCR. The profile shows 210,000 or so clones, 83% of them singletons. The sample taken for sequencing was peripheral blood. These receptors all come from a woman between 25 and 40 years old with COVID-19, enrolled during active disease.

The chain combines TRBV7-2 with TRBJ2-7; D unclear. V was trimmed by 0 bases and J by 3 bases, leaving 6 bases between them. CDR1 SGHTA and CDR2 FQGNSA come from the germline V gene. This CDR3 comprises 13 residues. CDR3 amino acids: CASSLAYSYEQYF. CDR3 in DNA: TGTGCCAGCAGCTTAGCTTATAGCTACGAGCAGTACTTC.

This clone occurred a few times. The chain combines TRBV5-6 with TRBJ1-5; D is perhaps TRBD1 (6 bases). Germline loops: CDR1 SGHDT, CDR2 YYEEEE. CDR3 length: 16 amino acids. Trimming cost V 1 base and J 7 bases, with 18 bases left between them. CDR3 loop: CASSLSAGALEQPQHF. DNA for the CDR3: TGTGCCAGCAGCTTGTCGGCAGGGGCCCTTGAACAGCCCCAGCATTTT.

This chain uses TRBV21-1 with TRBJ1-2; the tabulated D call, TRBD1, remains unverified against the DNA. TRBV21-1 is a pseudogene segment. The CDR3 is 15 residues long. CDR3 residues: CASSTSPTGNYGYTF. The CDR3, as DNA: TGTGCCAGCAGCACTAGCCCGACAGGGAACTATGGCTACACCTTC.

V is TRBV12-5 and J is TRBJ2-3; TRBD2 matches 14 bases. Germline-derived CDR1 and CDR2 are LGHNT and FRNRAP. The CDR3 loop spans 18 amino acids. Trimming cost V 1 base and J 7 bases; bases outside gene matches: 10. The CDR3 reads CASGLGLDGTSGSYTQYF. CDR3 sequence (DNA): TGTGCTAGTGGTTTGGGGCTTGACGGGACTAGCGGGAGTTATACGCAGTATTTT.

The chain is built from TRBV27 and TRBJ1-2, with 9 bases aligning to TRBD1. CDR3 length equals 13 residues. Germline CDR1 and CDR2: MNHEY and SMNVEV (reference sequence). J lost 7 bases, V lost 8 bases, and 8 bases had no gene match. Here the CDR3 reads CASGGQGNAGYTF. The CDR3 nucleotides are TGTGCCAGCGGAGGACAGGGGAACGCTGGCTACACCTTC.

The chain carries TRBV2 and TRBJ1-2; TRBD1 is a possible D gene (5 bases). There are 11 residues in the CDR3. The germline gives CDR1 SNHLY, CDR2 FYNNEI. Trimming removed 4 bases at V and 7 bases at J, with 7 bases between. In DNA, the CDR3 is TGTGCCAGCAGTGTTACAGGTGGCTACACCTTC. This gives the protein CASSVTGGYTF.

This chain uses TRBV9 with TRBJ2-7, with a tentative D call TRBD2 (5 bases). The CDR3 consists of 14 residues. The V gene's germline CDR1 is SGDLS and CDR2 YYNGEE. Deletions cut 1 base from V and 0 bases from J, with 8 bases between. The CDR3 nucleotides read TGTGCCAGCAGCGTAAGCGGATTCTCCTACGAGCAGTACTTC. Translated, it gives CASSVSGFSYEQYF. The full variable domain, with the rest looked up from reference TRBV9 and TRBJ2-7, is DSGVTQTPKHLITATGQRVTLRCSPRSGDLSVYWYQQSLDQGLQFLIQYYNGEERAKGNILERFSAQQFPDLHSELNLSSLELGDSALYFCASSVSGFSYEQYFGPGTRLTVT.

V gene TRBV27 combines with J gene TRBJ1-5; D may be TRBD1 (6 bases). Germline lookup yields CDR1 MNHEY and CDR2 SMNVEV (reference sequence). CDR3 length: 15 amino acids. Trimming shortened V by 3 bases and J by 4 bases, and 13 bases separated the two germline ends. The CDR3 protein is CASSFRRDKNQPQHF. In DNA, the CDR3 is TGTGCCAGCAGTTTTCGTCGGGACAAAAATCAGCCCCAGCATTTT.

The chain links TRBV6-5 to TRBJ2-2; TRBD1 aligns across 11 bases. Germline loops: CDR1 MNHEY, CDR2 SVGAGI. Germline trimming cut 7 bases from V and 6 bases from J; bases unmatched to any gene: 4. The CDR3 runs to 14 residues. The CDR3 DNA is TGTGCCAGCACGGGACAGGGGGAGGCCGGGGAGCTGTTTTTT. Its translation: CASTGQGEAGELFF.